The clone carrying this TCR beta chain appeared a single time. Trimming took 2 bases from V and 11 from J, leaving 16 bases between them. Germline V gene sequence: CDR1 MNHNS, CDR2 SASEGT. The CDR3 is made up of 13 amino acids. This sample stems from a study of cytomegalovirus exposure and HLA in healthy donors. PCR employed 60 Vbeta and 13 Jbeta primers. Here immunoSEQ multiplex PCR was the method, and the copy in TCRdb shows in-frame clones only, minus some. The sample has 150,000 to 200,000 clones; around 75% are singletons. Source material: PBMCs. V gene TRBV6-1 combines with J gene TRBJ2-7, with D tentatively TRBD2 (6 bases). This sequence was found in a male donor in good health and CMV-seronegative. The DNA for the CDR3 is TGTGCCAGCAGTGAATCGGGTTTGGGGGAGGAGTACTTC. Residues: CASSESGLGEEYF.